The clone carrying this TCR beta chain appeared many times. The target antigen is unknown. This sample was taken from a study of regulatory T cells in long-lasting Graves disease. Study-wide findings and caveats: Gene preferences differed: TRBV28, TRBJ1-2, TRBJ2-5 in persistent cases.

This CDR3 region has 16 residues. The V gene end was trimmed by 6 bases and the J gene end by 5 bases; junction bases not matched to a gene: 14. Time point denoted: newly diagnosed GD, antithyroid drugs for less than 3 months. PBMC-derived RNA was used for the TCR library. The diagnosis of Graves' disease used American Thyroid Association guidelines. The authors built TCR beta libraries using iRepertoire HTBI primers and Arm-PCR of CDR3 regions. TCRdb itself ran the multiplex PCR reads through MiXCR, one entry per CDR3 protein. The table includes 240,000 or so distinct CDR3 sequences, 20% to 25% detected once.

V and J are TRBV12-3 or TRBV12-4 and TRBJ2-5; 8 bases are shared with TRBD2. Specimen: peripheral blood mononuclear cells (PBMCs), collected at new diagnosis, from a patient treated with antithyroid drugs. This receptor was obtained from a female donor with Graves disease. The CDR3 sequence: CASSPTGGPRVETQYF. The CDR3 nucleotides read TGTGCCAGCAGCCCCACGGGAGGGCCGAGGGTGGAGACCCAGTACTTC.